The sequence of this T cell receptor (beta chain) was determined in a study of T cell responses to AZD1222 COVID-19 vaccine. Study results and caveats: Spike as a whole was targeted by vaccine-associated CD4 TCRs, dominant at 160-218 and 743-854. Clonal diversity was possibly underestimated; the donors were predominantly white British and more often female.

The CDR3 runs to 13 residues. The V end was cut by 1 base, the J end by 4 bases, with 5 bases between. Germline V lookup: CDR1 GTSNPN, CDR2 SVGIG (reference sequence). Clones were read by immunoSEQ multiplex PCR, and TCRdb kept only the in-frame ones, dropping some. The table lists some 200,000 clones, approximately 90% of them singletons. It was second doses at about 4 or about 12 weeks that were pooled. To note about this clone: The antigen is unknown.

The material sequenced was peripheral blood, taken 28 days after the second AZD1222 dose. This chain joins TRBV30 and TRBJ1-6; D is unresolved. The receptor's source is an adult who received the AZD1222 COVID-19 vaccine. This chain's CDR3 is CAWSGQYNSPLHF. The CDR3 nucleotides are TGTGCCTGGAGTGGGCAATATAATTCACCCCTCCACTTT. The full variable domain, with the rest looked up from reference TRBV30 and TRBJ1-6, is SQTIHQWPATLVQPVGSPLSLECTVEGTSNPNLYWYRQAAGRGLQLLFYSVGIGQISSEVPQNLSASRPQDRQFILSSKKLLLSDSGFYLCAWSGQYNSPLHFGNGTRLTVT.